One and the same sample provided the 32 T cell receptor beta chains below, sequenced in a study of blood T cells in healthy people across ages. Using a J-beta primer mix together with a sample-barcoded 5' primer, a second PCR was run for about 6 to 11 cycles. TCRdb reprocessed the 5' RACE reads via MiXCR and lists one record per CDR3 protein. The sample shows 700,000 to 850,000 distinct CDR3 sequences, 36% of them seen only once. The sequencing sample was made of blood. Receptors were obtained from a man between 18 and 35 years old in good health.

The V and J genes are TRBV7-2 and TRBJ1-5; 9 bases are shared with TRBD1. The CDR3 length is 15 residues. Germline CDR1 reads SGHTA; CDR2 reads FQGNSA. V lost 1 base, J lost 4 bases, and 2 bases stayed unmatched. The CDR3 region has the DNA TGTGCCAGCAGCTTAGTTGGGACAGGGAATCAGCCCCAGCATTTT. It specifies CASSLVGTGNQPQHF.

V gene TRBV2 combines with J gene TRBJ2-7, with D unresolved. Germline V gene sequence: CDR1 SNHLY, CDR2 FYNNEI. The CDR3 totals 14 residues. V dropped 7 bases and J dropped 1 base, with 14 bases sitting between them. As DNA, the CDR3 is TGTGCCAGCACCTCCCACGGCGATTCCTACGAGCAGTACTTC. Residues: CASTSHGDSYEQYF.

A few counts support this clonotype. The genes are TRBV28 and TRBJ1-2; D remains ambiguous. The CDR3 contains 14 residues. Per the germline V gene, CDR1 is MDHEN and CDR2 is SYDVKM. Trimming pared 6 bases from V and 4 bases from J, leaving 15 bases between. CDR3 loop: CASSGSRSGYGYTF. The CDR3 bases are TGTGCCAGCAGCGGGTCCCGATCAGGCTATGGCTACACCTTC.

The V gene is TRBV20-1, the J gene TRBJ2-3, with D maybe TRBD2 (5 bases). CDR1 and CDR2 from the germline V gene are DFQATT and SNEGSKA (reference sequence). Trimming shortened V by 4 bases and J by 1 base, and 12 bases separated the two germline ends. The CDR3 has 14 residues. In DNA, the CDR3 is TGCAGTGCTACAGATAGCGAGGGCACAGATACGCAGTATTTT. It is translated as CSATDSEGTDTQYF.

This clonotype appeared many times. The chain joins TRBV4-1 to TRBJ2-5; either TRBD1 or TRBD2 may fit D (5 bases each). Germline V CDR1 and CDR2: MGHRA, YSYEKL. Trimming stripped 1 base from V and 2 bases from J, with 11 bases between. This CDR3 region has 15 residues. The CDR3 DNA reads as TGCGCCAGCAGCCAAGGGGACCGGGATCAAGAGACCCAGTACTTC. Protein sequence: CASSQGDRDQETQYF.

This chain connects TRBV9 to TRBJ2-5; the D is unclear. Trimming took 7 bases from V and 5 from J, leaving 9 bases between them. CDR1 SGDLS and CDR2 YYNGEE come from the germline V gene. The CDR3 contains 11 residues. The CDR3 reads CASGSSETQYF. CDR3 nucleotides: TGTGCCAGCGGATCGTCGGAGACCCAGTACTTC.

This clonotype showed up just a few times. V usage is TRBV29-1 and J usage is TRBJ1-2; D not certain. This CDR3 spans 11 amino acids. The germline V gene has CDR1 SQVTM and CDR2 ANQGSEA. The V gene lost 6 bases and the J gene lost 7 bases, with 12 bases spanning the gap. CDR3 DNA sequence: TGCAGCGTCCTAGAACGGCTTGGCTACACCTTC. Its protein is CSVLERLGYTF.

This clonotype has a single count. This chain links TRBV20-1 with TRBJ1-1; D might be TRBD1 (5 bases). CDR1 and CDR2 from the germline V gene are DFQATT and SNEGSKA (reference sequence). The CDR3 spans 14 residues. V was shortened by 6 bases and J by 0 bases, with 14 bases between the two germline ends. The DNA of the CDR3 is TGCAGTGCAAGTAGGGGCAGGGTGAACACTGAAGCTTTCTTT. Its protein is CSASRGRVNTEAFF.

V and J are TRBV2 and TRBJ2-7; D ambiguous. CDR3 size: 18 residues. The V gene's germline CDR1 is SNHLY and CDR2 FYNNEI. Between the trimmed V and J ends, which lost 2 bases and 0 bases, there was a span of 20 bases. The DNA of the CDR3 is TGTGCCAGCAGTGAATGGTTGATCAAGGCATCTGGCTCCTACGAGCAGTACTTC. It codes for CASSEWLIKASGSYEQYF.

Turning to this clonotype: With a much larger clone just one base away, this may be a read error. J is TRBJ2-1 and V is TRBV25-1; 11 bases fit TRBD2. The length of the CDR3 is 15 residues. The V gene's germline CDR1 is MGHDK and CDR2 SYGVNS. CDR3 bases: TGTGCCGGCAGTCGGCCTAGCGGGGGGACGGGTGAGCAGTTCTTC. Its translation is CAGSRPSGGTGEQFF.

The chain links TRBV20-1 to TRBJ2-7, with 10 bases lining up with TRBD1. CDR1 is DFQATT, CDR2 SNEGSKA, per germline (reference sequence). The CDR3 spans 15 residues. J was trimmed by 3 bases and V by 5 bases; bases with no gene match: 10. CDR3 loop: CSAPGLGQGGYEQYF. In DNA form, the CDR3 reads TGCAGTGCTCCCGGTCTTGGACAGGGGGGCTACGAGCAGTACTTC.

This sequence joins TRBV28 and TRBJ1-2; D perhaps matches TRBD1 (5 bases). CDR3 size: 13 residues. The V gene lost 6 bases and the J gene lost 5 bases, with 13 bases spanning the gap. Germline CDR1 and CDR2: MDHEN and SYDVKM. The CDR3 DNA sequence: TGTGCCAGCAGGATTGGGGGGAGGTATGGCTACACCTTC. Its translation is CASRIGGRYGYTF.

The genes are TRBV5-1 and TRBJ2-7; D might be TRBD1 (6 bases). The CDR3 loop spans 14 amino acids. Germline V gene data show CDR1 as SGHRS and CDR2 as YFSETQ. V was trimmed by 3 bases and J by 2 bases, leaving 12 bases between them. DNA of the CDR3: TGCGCCAGCAGCTCGGGACATATCGCCTACGAGCAGTACTTC. Its protein is CASSSGHIAYEQYF.

A note on this clonotype: A junction end diverges from the germline sequence, so it may reflect a read error. The chain links TRBV20-1 to TRBJ1-6; no firm D call. The CDR3 totals 14 residues. CDR1 is DFQATT and CDR2 is SNEGSKA in the germline V gene (reference sequence). Here the CDR3 DNA reads TGCAGTGCTAGCCGCCGGGTGCGTAATTCGCCCCTCCACTTT. This encodes CSASRRVRNSPLHF.

This clonotype has a handful of counts. In DNA form, the CDR3 reads TGTGCCAGCAGGCCCACGACGGGGGGGGCCTACAATGAGCAGTTCTTC. Protein sequence: CASRPTTGGAYNEQFF. The rearrangement joins TRBV12-3 or TRBV12-4 to TRBJ2-1; 8 bases fit TRBD2. CDR3 length: 16 amino acids. J was trimmed by 2 bases and V by 6 bases; bases with no gene match: 9.

Written as DNA, the CDR3 is TGTGCCAGCAGCCCGGGACAGGGAGTTCGATTAGGGTTTGACGAGCAGTACTTC. Translating it yields CASSPGQGVRLGFDEQYF. This rearrangement joins TRBV5-6 to TRBJ2-5, with TRBD1 matching over 9 bases. The tail of the sequence fits TRBJ2-7 better, so the J call may be wrong. Germline V gives CDR1 SGHDT, CDR2 YYEEEE. CDR3 length: 18 residues.

The chain employs TRBV10-1 and TRBJ2-2; D is perhaps TRBD1 (5 bases). CDR3 length equals 13 residues. Germline loops: CDR1 WNHNN, CDR2 SYGVQD (reference sequence). Trimming cost V 3 bases and J 7 bases, with 9 bases left between them. The CDR3 DNA sequence: TGCGCCAGCAGTGAAGAAGGGGACGGGGAGCTGTTTTTT. As protein: CASSEEGDGELFF.

This clonotype was observed once. J is TRBJ2-7 and V is TRBV4-1; D is tentatively TRBD1 or TRBD2 (5 bases each). Germline CDR1 and CDR2: MGHRA and YSYEKL. Trimming took off 3 bases at V and 7 bases at J, with 25 bases between the two ends. The CDR3 extends over 17 amino acids. CDR3: CASSQPRPGSSYNEQYF. Written as DNA, the CDR3 is TGCGCCAGCAGCCAGCCTAGACCAGGGAGCTCCTACAATGAGCAGTACTTC.

The rearrangement links TRBV6-2 or TRBV6-3 to TRBJ2-7; 9 bases align to TRBD1. J lost 1 base, V lost 7 bases, and 14 bases had no gene match. CDR1 MNHEY and CDR2 SVGEGT come from the germline V gene. The CDR3 runs 17 residues. CDR3 DNA: TGTGCCAGCACCAAAGGGCCCGGGACAGGGTGGTCCTACGAGCAGTACTTC. It translates to CASTKGPGTGWSYEQYF.

This clonotype was found a few times. The chain employs TRBV2 and TRBJ2-2, with 10 bases lining up with TRBD1. The germline CDR1 and CDR2 sequences are SNHLY and FYNNEI. Trimming at V came to 6 bases and at J to 7 bases, leaving 5 bases not matched to a gene. This CDR3 has 14 amino acids. CDR3 residues: CASRATGGSGELFF. The CDR3 bases are TGTGCCAGCAGGGCGACAGGGGGCAGCGGGGAGCTGTTTTTT.

The chain uses TRBV9 and TRBJ2-7; D may match TRBD1 or TRBD2 (5 bases each). The CDR3 is 15 amino acids. V shed 2 bases and J shed 7 bases, with 19 bases lying between them. Germline CDR1 is SGDLS and CDR2 is YYNGEE. DNA of the CDR3: TGTGCCAGCAGCGTTAGAGGGACGCCGTACAATGAGCAGTACTTC. It codes for CASSVRGTPYNEQYF. Drawing the rest from reference TRBV9 and TRBJ2-7, the complete variable domain is DSGVTQTPKHLITATGQRVTLRCSPRSGDLSVYWYQQSLDQGLQFLIQYYNGEERAKGNILERFSAQQFPDLHSELNLSSLELGDSALYFCASSVRGTPYNEQYFGPGTRLTVT.

At least ten counts were recorded for this clonotype. V and J are TRBV2 and TRBJ1-2, with 7 bases lining up with TRBD1. J gave up 7 bases and V 7 bases, and 3 bases lay outside the gene matches. The CDR3 extends over 11 amino acids. Per germline, CDR1 SNHLY and CDR2 FYNNEI. The CDR3 nucleotides read TGTGCCAGCAAGACAGGGTCTGGCTACACCTTC. This gives the protein CASKTGSGYTF.

About this clonotype: Mismatch with germline at one junction end may stem from a read error. The chain joins TRBV15 to TRBJ2-7; 10 bases are shared with TRBD2. Per germline, CDR1 LNHNV and CDR2 YYDKDF (reference sequence). The CDR3 sequence is 16 residues long. This chain's CDR3 is CTTSRVPSGGRYEQYF. The CDR3, as DNA: TGTACCACCAGCAGAGTCCCTAGCGGGGGAAGGTACGAGCAGTACTTC. Complete variable domain (other parts from reference TRBV15 and TRBJ2-7): DAMVIQNPRYQVTQFGKPVTLSCSQTLNHNVMYWYQQKSSQAPKLLFHYYDKDFNNEADTPDNFQSRRPNTSFCFLDIRSPGLGDTAMYLCTTSRVPSGGRYEQYFGPGTRLTVT.

In its sample, this clonotype was seen a few times. The chain couples TRBV9 to TRBJ1-4; weak D call: TRBD1 (6 bases). Germline values: CDR1 SGDLS, CDR2 YYNGEE. V was pared by 7 bases and J by 10 bases, with 23 bases between. The CDR3 covers 15 residues. CDR3 bases: TGTGCCAGCGGGGGCGCAGGGCAGGGTCTTGGAAAACTGTTTTTT. Amino acids: CASGGAGQGLGKLFF.

CDR3 loop: CASKATASSYNEQFF. The CDR3 nucleotides are TGTGCCAGCAAAGCGACAGCGAGCTCCTACAATGAGCAGTTCTTC. This chain joins TRBV2 and TRBJ2-1, with D possibly matching TRBD1 (5 bases). The CDR3 spans 15 residues. Germline V gives CDR1 SNHLY, CDR2 FYNNEI. V gave up 7 bases and J gave up 0 bases, with 13 bases separating them. The whole variable domain, filled in from reference TRBV2 and TRBJ2-1, reads EPEVTQTPSHQVTQMGQEVILRCVPISNHLYFYWYRQILGQKVEFLVSFYNNEISEKSEIFDDQFSVERPDGSNFTLKIRSTKLEDSAMYFCASKATASSYNEQFFGPGTRLTVL.

This clonotype was counted between two and nine times. The chain carries TRBV29-1 and TRBJ1-2; 7 bases are a match to TRBD1. Germline V gene sequence: CDR1 SQVTM, CDR2 ANQGSEA. This CDR3 comprises 14 residues. The V and J ends lost 5 bases and 1 base, in that order; junction bases with no gene match: 7. The DNA of the CDR3 is TGCAGCGTTTATCGACAGGGAAGTAACTATGGCTACACCTTC. It yields the protein CSVYRQGSNYGYTF.

This clonotype was recorded once. This may come from a read error, since a much larger clone is one base off. The CDR3: CASSLMSTEWGQYF. CDR3 sequence (DNA): TGTGCCAGCAGCTTAATGTCCACGGAGTGGGGGCAGTACTTC. V gene TRBV7-9 combines with J gene TRBJ2-4; possibly TRBD1 or TRBD2 for D (5 bases each). Trimming shortened V by 2 bases and J by 13 bases, and 18 bases separated the two germline ends. This CDR3 contains 14 residues. Germline loops: CDR1 SEHNR, CDR2 FQNEAQ (reference sequence).

This clonotype turned up a few times. The rearrangement joins TRBV10-3 to TRBJ1-1; D not certain. Trimming shortened V by 2 bases and J by 0 bases, and 7 bases separated the two germline ends. This CDR3 spans 14 amino acids. Per the germline V gene, CDR1 is ENHRY and CDR2 is SYGVKD. CDR3 amino acids: CAISEDGMNTEAFF. The CDR3 DNA reads as TGTGCCATCAGTGAGGACGGTATGAACACTGAAGCTTTCTTT.

This clonotype appeared many times. The rearrangement joins TRBV10-3 to TRBJ1-6; no definite D call. Trimming removed 0 bases from V and 4 bases from J, with 10 bases in between. The CDR3 loop spans 16 amino acids. Germline V gene lookup returns CDR1 ENHRY and CDR2 SYGVKD. The DNA for the CDR3 is TGTGCCATCAGTGAGTCGGAGGACGGATATAATTCACCCCTCCACTTT. Translating gives CAISESEDGYNSPLHF.

The chain joins TRBV3-1 to TRBJ2-4, with 7 bases aligning to TRBD1. V lost 4 bases, J lost 5 bases, and 2 bases stayed unmatched. Germline loops: CDR1 LGHDT, CDR2 YNNKEL (reference sequence). This CDR3 region has 13 residues. CDR3 region: CASSLGTENIQYF. CDR3 DNA sequence: TGTGCCAGCAGCCTGGGGACAGAAAACATTCAGTACTTC.

This clonotype showed up many times. The chain couples TRBV27 to TRBJ1-2, with D hard to call. This CDR3 is 13 amino acids long. V was pared by 3 bases and J by 4 bases, with 9 bases between. Germline V lookup: CDR1 MNHEY, CDR2 SMNVEV (reference sequence). This CDR3 is CASSLASTYGYTF. The CDR3 nucleotides are TGTGCCAGCAGTTTGGCATCGACCTATGGCTACACCTTC.

The rearrangement uses TRBV4-3 and TRBJ2-7, with D unclear. From germline, CDR1 is LGHNA and CDR2 YSLEER. V was pared by 0 bases and J by 2 bases, with 14 bases between. The CDR3 is 16 amino acids. The CDR3 sequence is CASSQDLGSPAYEQYF. CDR3 sequence (DNA): TGCGCCAGCAGCCAAGATCTCGGCAGTCCTGCCTACGAGCAGTACTTC.